The rows below give T cell receptor beta chains drawn from one sample of a study of molecular identifiers for immune sequencing clone quantification. MiXCR was run by TCRdb on the PCR reads, yielding one entry per CDR3 protein. The data show hundreds of thousands of distinct CDR3 sequences, about 25% seen once. Specimen: naive CD8+ T cells from blood, with Jurkat cell RNA spiked in. The receptors shown here come from a human donor in good health. Some libraries in this study had Jurkat cell RNA spiked in. CDR3s include the opening cysteine and the closing phenylalanine or tryptophan. The order of the fields is D gene, J gene, V gene, clone size, CDR3 protein, CDR3 DNA. The D gene is left open where the match is weak. Not every row has a clone size; where given, it reads once, few, many or a size class.

>-|TRBJ1-5|TRBV28|-
CASSLYWSQPQHF
TGTGCCAGCAGTTTATACTGGAGTCAGCCCCAGCATTTT
>TRBD1|TRBJ1-5|TRBV4-2|many
CASSLSTGEGNQPQHF
TGTGCCAGCAGCCTATCAACAGGGGAGGGCAATCAGCCCCAGCATTTT
>-|TRBJ2-7|TRBV7-2|many
CASSWGRDEQYF
TGTGCCAGCAGCTGGGGGCGAGACGAGCAGTACTTC
>TRBD1|TRBJ2-3|TRBV7-9|many
CASSSWDRGQDTQYF
TGTGCCAGCAGCTCCTGGGACAGGGGGCAAGATACGCAGTATTTT
>-|TRBJ2-7|TRBV19|-
CASSIVFDSYAQYF
TGTGCCAGTAGTATAGTATTCGACTCCTACGCGCAGTACTTC
>-|TRBJ2-5|TRBV4-3|few
CASSQDLDGWRQETQYF
TGCGCCAGCAGCCAAGATCTCGATGGTTGGCGGCAAGAGACCCAGTACTTC
>TRBD2|TRBJ2-5|TRBV28|many
CASSPGRVQETQYF
TGTGCCAGCAGTCCCGGGAGGGTCCAAGAGACCCAGTACTTC
>TRBD1|TRBJ2-7|TRBV19|few
CASSASGTGSYEQYF
TGTGCCAGTAGTGCCTCCGGGACAGGGAGCTACGAGCAGTACTTC
>-|TRBJ2-1|TRBV27|-
CASSLGAGEQFF
TGTGCCAGCAGTCTAGGGGCGGGTGAGCAGTTCTTC
>TRBD1|TRBJ2-1|TRBV3-1|few
CASSQDRSGQGAWNEQFF
TGTGCCAGCAGCCAAGATCGTTCGGGACAGGGGGCTTGGAATGAGCAGTTCTTC
>TRBD2|TRBJ2-3|TRBV18|many
CASSPVLAGASSTDTQYF
TGTGCCAGCTCACCAGTGCTAGCGGGCGCCTCTAGCACAGATACGCAGTATTTT
>TRBD1|TRBJ2-5|TRBV20-1|many
CSADREDQETQYF
TGCAGTGCGGACAGGGAGGACCAAGAGACCCAGTACTTC
>TRBD2|TRBJ2-1|TRBV18|-
CASSPRGTREDYNEQFF
TGTGCCAGCTCACCACGCGGGACTAGAGAGGACTACAATGAGCAGTTCTTC
>-|TRBJ2-7|TRBV30|many
CAWSSGVVEEQYF
TGTGCCTGGAGTTCGGGGGTTGTTGAGGAGCAGTACTTC
>-|TRBJ1-4|TRBV7-2|many
CASSLEGPGVEEKLFF
TGTGCCAGCAGCTTAGAGGGGCCAGGTGTAGAAGAAAAACTGTTTTTT
>TRBD2|TRBJ2-3|TRBV9|many
CASSAKTSGITDTQYF
TGTGCCAGCAGCGCGAAAACTAGCGGAATCACAGATACGCAGTATTTT
>-|TRBJ2-3|TRBV4-3|few
CASSQVSGLAEAPTDTQYF
TGCGCCAGCAGCCAAGTGAGCGGTCTTGCGGAAGCCCCTACAGATACGCAGTATTTT
>-|TRBJ1-5|TRBV5-8|many
CASSPRTANQPQHF
TGTGCCAGCAGCCCAAGGACAGCGAATCAGCCCCAGCATTTT
>-|TRBJ2-1|TRBV12-5|-
CTSGLVYGGHNEQFF
TGTACTAGTGGTCTCGTGTACGGCGGGCACAATGAGCAGTTCTTC
>-|TRBJ2-3|TRBV11-3|few
CASSSEGHADTQYF
TGTGCCAGCAGCTCGGAGGGCCACGCAGATACGCAGTATTTT
>-|TRBJ2-7|TRBV24-1|few
CATSDSTSPYEQYF
TGTGCCACCAGTGATTCAACTAGTCCCTACGAGCAGTACTTC
>TRBD1|TRBJ1-1|TRBV14|many
CASSQTGIYTEAFF
TGTGCCAGCAGCCAGACAGGGATATACACTGAAGCTTTCTTT
>TRBD1|TRBJ1-6|TRBV10-3|few
CAISRQGSSYNSPLHF
TGTGCCATCAGCCGACAGGGGAGCTCCTATAATTCACCCCTCCACTTT
>-|TRBJ2-2|TRBV5-4|many
CASSDPLAGELFF
TGTGCCAGCAGCGACCCCCTGGCCGGGGAGCTGTTTTTT
>TRBD2|TRBJ2-3|TRBV9|many
CASSAVTSGTDTQYF
TGTGCCAGCAGCGCAGTGACTAGCGGCACAGATACGCAGTATTTT
>TRBD2|TRBJ2-3|TRBV9|many
CASSALRGLEQTDTQYF
TGTGCCAGCAGCGCACTTAGAGGACTAGAACAAACAGATACGCAGTATTTT
>TRBD2|TRBJ2-7|TRBV4-2|many
CASSQDLRLAGTYEQYF
TGTGCCAGCAGCCAAGATTTAAGACTAGCGGGAACATACGAGCAGTACTTC
>-|TRBJ2-7|TRBV4-2|many
CASSHDGAYEQYF
TGTGCCAGCAGCCACGACGGAGCCTACGAGCAGTACTTC
>-|TRBJ2-4|TRBV20-1|many
CSATTLAPDKNIQYF
TGCAGTGCCACCACGCTAGCGCCTGACAAAAACATTCAGTACTTC
>-|TRBJ2-7|TRBV20-1|-
CSATASDKKYEQYF
TGCAGTGCAACGGCTAGCGACAAAAAATACGAGCAGTACTTC
>-|TRBJ2-7|TRBV19|few
CASSILLASYEQYF
TGTGCCAGTAGTATCCTACTTGCCTCCTACGAGCAGTACTTC
>-|TRBJ1-5|TRBV6-2/TRBV6-3|-
CASSYPRLGDGKQPQHF
TGTGCCAGCAGTTACCCGCGGTTGGGCGACGGGAAACAGCCCCAGCATTTT
>TRBD2|TRBJ2-3|TRBV7-9|-
CASSLGLAVGPDTQYF
TGCGCCAGCAGCCTGGGCCTAGCGGTGGGCCCAGATACGCAGTATTTT
>TRBD1|TRBJ2-7|TRBV5-5|-
CASSLRSGGLWEQYF
TGTGCCAGCAGCTTGAGGTCAGGGGGTCTCTGGGAGCAGTACTTC
>TRBD1|TRBJ2-1|TRBV2|many
CAGNRGYNEQFF
TGTGCCGGGAACAGGGGGTACAATGAGCAGTTCTTC
>-|TRBJ2-7|TRBV28|many
CASSPEHYEQYF
TGTGCCAGCAGTCCAGAGCACTACGAGCAGTACTTC